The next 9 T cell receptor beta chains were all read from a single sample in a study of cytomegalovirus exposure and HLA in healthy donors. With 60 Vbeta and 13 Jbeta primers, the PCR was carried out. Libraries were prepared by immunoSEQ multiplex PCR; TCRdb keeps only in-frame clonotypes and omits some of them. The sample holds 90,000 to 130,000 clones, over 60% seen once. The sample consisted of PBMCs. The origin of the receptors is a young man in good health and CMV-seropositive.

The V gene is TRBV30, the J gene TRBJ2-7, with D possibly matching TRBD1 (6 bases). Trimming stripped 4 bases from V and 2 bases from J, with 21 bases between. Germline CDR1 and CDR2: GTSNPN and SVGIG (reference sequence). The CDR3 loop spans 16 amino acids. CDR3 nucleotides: TGTGCCTGGATTCAAGTGGGGACAAATAGCGCCTACGAGCAGTACTTC. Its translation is CAWIQVGTNSAYEQYF.

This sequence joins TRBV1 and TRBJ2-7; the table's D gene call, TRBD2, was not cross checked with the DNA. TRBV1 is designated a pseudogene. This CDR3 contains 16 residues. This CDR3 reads CTSSQEHEAGTYEQYF. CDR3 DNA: TGCACCAGCAGCCAGGAACACGAAGCGGGAACCTACGAGCAGTACTTC.

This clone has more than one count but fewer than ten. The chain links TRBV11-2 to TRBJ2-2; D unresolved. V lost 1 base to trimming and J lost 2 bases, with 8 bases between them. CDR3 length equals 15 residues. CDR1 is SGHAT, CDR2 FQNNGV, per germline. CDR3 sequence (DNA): TGTGCCAGCAGCTTAGGACACCAAAACACCGGGGAGCTGTTTTTT. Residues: CASSLGHQNTGELFF.

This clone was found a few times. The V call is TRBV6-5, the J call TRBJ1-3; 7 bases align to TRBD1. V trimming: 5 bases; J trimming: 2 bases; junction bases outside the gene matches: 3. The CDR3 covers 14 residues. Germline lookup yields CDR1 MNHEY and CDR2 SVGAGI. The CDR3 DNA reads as TGTGCCAGCAGTCAAGACAGGGCTGGAAACACCATATATTTT. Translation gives CASSQDRAGNTIYF.

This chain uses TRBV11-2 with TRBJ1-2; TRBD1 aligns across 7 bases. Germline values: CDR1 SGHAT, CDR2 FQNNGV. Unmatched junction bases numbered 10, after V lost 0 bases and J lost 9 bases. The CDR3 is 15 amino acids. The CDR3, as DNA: TGTGCCAGCAGCTTAGAGTCAGGGGGTACTAGGAGCTACACCTTC. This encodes CASSLESGGTRSYTF.

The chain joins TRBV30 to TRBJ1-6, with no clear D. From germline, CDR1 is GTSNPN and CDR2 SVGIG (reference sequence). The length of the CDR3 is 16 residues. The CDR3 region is CACTDRALSYNSPLHF. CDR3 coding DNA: TGTGCGTGTACAGACCGAGCCCTCTCCTATAATTCACCCCTCCACTTT.

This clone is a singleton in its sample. As DNA, the CDR3 is TGTGCCATCAGTAGAGGACAGGGATGGGAGACCCAGTACTTC. Its translation: CAISRGQGWETQYF. The chain joins TRBV10-3 to TRBJ2-5; 8 bases agree with TRBD1. Germline values: CDR1 ENHRY, CDR2 SYGVKD. The ends lost 5 bases at V and 5 bases at J; junction bases unmatched: 7. This CDR3 contains 14 residues.

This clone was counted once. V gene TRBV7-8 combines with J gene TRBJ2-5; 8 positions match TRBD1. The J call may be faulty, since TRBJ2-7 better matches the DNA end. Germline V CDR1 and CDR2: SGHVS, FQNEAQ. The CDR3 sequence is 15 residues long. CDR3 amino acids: CASSLGRGHYYEQYF. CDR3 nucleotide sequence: TGTGCCAGCAGCTTAGGCAGGGGGCACTACTACGAGCAGTACTTC.

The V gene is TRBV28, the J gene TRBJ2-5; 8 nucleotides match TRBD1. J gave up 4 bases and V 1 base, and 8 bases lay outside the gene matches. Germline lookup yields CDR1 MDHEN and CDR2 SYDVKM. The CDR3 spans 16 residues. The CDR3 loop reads CASSLSGTGGPETQYF. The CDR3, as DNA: TGTGCCAGCAGTTTATCCGGGACAGGAGGCCCAGAGACCCAGTACTTC. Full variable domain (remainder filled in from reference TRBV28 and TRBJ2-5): DVKVTQSSRYLVKRTGEKVFLECVQDMDHENMFWYRQDPGLGLRLIYFSYDVKMKEKGDIPEGYSVSREKKERFSLILESASTNQTSMYLCASSLSGTGGPETQYFGPGTRLLVL.